These T cell receptor beta chains were read from a single sample in a study of blood T cell repertoires in COVID-19. Data came from immunoSEQ multiplex PCR; TCRdb stores just in-frame clones and leaves some out. The sample yields some 300,000 clones, approximately 90% seen once. The sequenced material came from peripheral blood. Every receptor here comes from a woman in her forties or fifties with COVID-19, enrolled during active disease. Each CDR3 is given with its conserved first and last residue. The order of the fields is J gene, V gene, clone size, D gene, CDR3 DNA, CDR3 protein. A D gene is named only where the DNA matches it firmly. A clone size is listed for some rows: how often the clone was seen (once, few, many), or a class if it is expanded.

>TRBJ2-1|TRBV4-1|NA|TRBD2
TGCGCCAGCAGCCAAGATCCGGGACTAGCGGGTCCCTGGGTGTTCTTC
CASSQDPGLAGPWVFF
>TRBJ2-5|TRBV6-5|NA|NA
TGTGCCAGCAGTCCCCTCGAGAAAGAGACCCAGTACTTC
CASSPLEKETQYF
>TRBJ2-7|TRBV7-2|NA|TRBD2
TGTGCCAGCCTATGGAGGGGCGGAACTAGCGGGAGCACACCCTACGAGCAGTACTTC
CASLWRGGTSGSTPYEQYF
>TRBJ1-4|TRBV11-2|NA|TRBD1
TGTGCCAGCAGCGGTAGACAGGGGGAAAAACTGTTTTTT
CASSGRQGEKLFF
>TRBJ1-1|TRBV19|NA|TRBD1
TGTGCCAGTAGTTATTCCGGGACAGTAGACACTGAAGCTTTCTTT
CASSYSGTVDTEAFF
>TRBJ2-3|TRBV9|NA|NA
TGTGCCAGCAGCGTAGCTACGGGAGTAGGTACGCAGTATTTT
CASSVATGVGTQYF
>TRBJ2-5|TRBV30|few|TRBD2
TGTGCCTGGAGTTCTCTGGACTTAACAGCGGGAGGGGGAGAGACCCAGTACTTC
CAWSSLDLTAGGGETQYF
>TRBJ1-1|TRBV7-2|NA|NA
TGTGCCAGCAGCTTAGGGCAGGCGAACACTGAAGCTTTCTTT
CASSLGQANTEAFF
>TRBJ2-1|TRBV3-1/TRBV3-2|NA|TRBD1
TGTGCCAGCAGCTACTCCCTGGGGACAGGCTGGAATGAGCAGTTCTTC
CASSYSLGTGWNEQFF
>TRBJ1-2|TRBV5-1|few|TRBD1
TGCGCCAGCAGCTTGGGGGACAGCCACTATGGCTACACCTTC
CASSLGDSHYGYTF
>TRBJ1-2|TRBV29-1|NA|TRBD1
TGCAGCGTTGGGGGGACAGGGGGCTATGGCTACACCTTC
CSVGGTGGYGYTF
>TRBJ2-5|TRBV7-2|NA|TRBD2
TGTGCCAGCAGCGCCTTCCTAGCGGGAGTGGGAGAGACCCAGTACTTC
CASSAFLAGVGETQYF
>TRBJ2-7|TRBV6-2/TRBV6-3|NA|TRBD2
TGTGCCAGCAGCACGACGGGAGGTGGTCACGAGCAGTACTTC
CASSTTGGGHEQYF
>TRBJ2-3|TRBV7-2|NA|TRBD1
TGTGCCAGCAGCGTGACAGGGGGCGCAGATACGCAGTATTTT
CASSVTGGADTQYF
>TRBJ2-3|TRBV24-1|few|TRBD2
TGTGCCACCGCGTCTAGCGGGATCTACACAGATACGCAGTATTTT
CATASSGIYTDTQYF
>TRBJ2-7|TRBV5-4|NA|NA
TGTGCCAGCGGCCTGCTTGGGACACGGGACGAGCAGTACTTC
CASGLLGTRDEQYF
>TRBJ1-2|TRBV19|NA|NA
TGTGCCAGTAGTATAGATCGGGATGGCTACACCTTC
CASSIDRDGYTF
>TRBJ2-4|TRBV6-1|NA|NA
TGTGCCAGCAGTGTGGGGACAAATTTAGCCAAAAACATTCAGTACTTC
CASSVGTNLAKNIQYF
>TRBJ2-5|TRBV5-3|NA|TRBD2
TGTGCCAGAAGCTTGGTCGCGGGACTAGCGGGAGCAGGGAAAGAGACCCAGTACTTC
CARSLVAGLAGAGKETQYF
>TRBJ2-1|TRBV5-1|NA|NA
TGCGCCAGCAGCACTCTAGGGGCAAACGATGAGCAGTTCTTC
CASSTLGANDEQFF
>TRBJ2-1|TRBV11-1|NA|TRBD2
TGTGCCAGCAGCCCGGGACTAGCCCTCTACAATGAGCAGTTCTTC
CASSPGLALYNEQFF
>TRBJ2-3|TRBV2|NA|TRBD2
TGTGCCAGCAAGGGAGCGGGGGCCCCCACAGATACGCAGTATTTT
CASKGAGAPTDTQYF
>TRBJ2-5|TRBV20-1|NA|NA
TGCAGTGCTAGTCTAGAAGGACTCCCTAGGTACCAAGAGACCCAGTACTTC
CSASLEGLPRYQETQYF
>TRBJ2-2|TRBV2|NA|NA
TGTGCCAGCAGCCCCCGGGCTAGCGCTTACACCGGGGAGCTGTTTTTT
CASSPRASAYTGELFF
>TRBJ1-1|TRBV6-5|NA|NA
TGTGCCAGCAGGGAGCACAGGGTGAACACTGAAGCTTTCTTT
CASREHRVNTEAFF
>TRBJ2-2|TRBV10-1|once|NA
TGCGCCAGCCGGAGTGGGTCGGGAGCAATAAATACCGGGGAGCTGTTTTTT
CASRSGSGAINTGELFF
>TRBJ1-5|TRBV2|NA|TRBD1
TGTGCCAGCAGCGAGGACAGGGAAGGACAGCCCCAGCATTTT
CASSEDREGQPQHF
>TRBJ1-4|TRBV19|NA|TRBD1
TGTGCCAGTAGGAGGGACAGGAGACAGGATGAAAAACTGTTTTTT
CASRRDRRQDEKLFF
>TRBJ2-1|TRBV6-5|NA|NA
TGTGCCAGCAGTTACCCTGGCCGAACCGATGATGAGTTCTTC
CASSYPGRTDDEFF
>TRBJ2-3|TRBV9|NA|TRBD2
TGTGCCAGCAGCTTTCGGACTAGAAGCACAGATACGCAGTATTTT
CASSFRTRSTDTQYF
>TRBJ2-7|TRBV6-6|NA|NA
TGTGCCAGCAGTTACTCGCAGGGAACCTACGAGCAGTACTTC
CASSYSQGTYEQYF
>TRBJ2-3|TRBV3-1/TRBV3-2|NA|NA
TGTGCCAGCAGCAGACTTTCAGATACGCAGTATTTT
CASSRLSDTQYF
>TRBJ2-1|TRBV6-5|NA|NA
TGTGCCACCCAGCCACGGCGCGGGTTAAATGAGCAGTTCTTC
CATQPRRGLNEQFF
>TRBJ2-7|TRBV7-2|NA|TRBD1
TGTGCCAGCAGCAGCCACAGGGGGGCCTACGAGCAGTACTTC
CASSSHRGAYEQYF
>TRBJ1-3|TRBV30|NA|NA
TGTGCCTGGATAGGGGTCGGAAACACCATATATTTT
CAWIGVGNTIYF
>TRBJ1-2|TRBV30|NA|NA
TGTGCCTGGATTCAGAAGGCAGGGGCCGTCTACACCTTC
CAWIQKAGAVYTF
>TRBJ2-7|TRBV19|NA|NA
TGTGCCAGTAGTTCCACAGGGCCTGCTTCTTGGGAGCAGTACTTC
CASSSTGPASWEQYF
>TRBJ1-1|TRBV9|NA|NA
TGTGCCAGCAGCGAGCGCCCCACACTCATGAACACTGAAGCTTTCTTT
CASSERPTLMNTEAFF
>TRBJ2-2|TRBV12-3/TRBV12-4|NA|NA
TGTGCCAGCAAAGCACAGGGAGGGGAGCTGTTTTTT
CASKAQGGELFF
>TRBJ1-2|TRBV7-2|NA|NA
TGTGCCAGCAGCTTAGCCACAGCAGGGGGCTACACCTTC
CASSLATAGGYTF
>TRBJ1-2|TRBV28|NA|TRBD1
TGTGCCAGCAGCAACCAGGACAGGGGTGGCTACACCTTC
CASSNQDRGGYTF
>TRBJ1-5|TRBV11-2|NA|NA
TGTGCCAGCAGTGGGGTGGGGGGACATCAGCCCCAGCATTTT
CASSGVGGHQPQHF
>TRBJ1-4|TRBV10-3|once|NA
TGTGCCATCCGTGGTGGACTTACAACTAATGAAAAACTGTTTTTT
CAIRGGLTTNEKLFF
>TRBJ2-3|TRBV4-3|NA|TRBD2
TGCGCCAGCAGCCAAGATGGAAGCCTAGCGGGGGGGGCAGGTACGCAGTATTTT
CASSQDGSLAGGAGTQYF
>TRBJ2-7|TRBV11-3|NA|TRBD1
TGTGCCAGCAGCTCAAGTAGGGGGCATAGTGAGCAGTACTTC
CASSSSRGHSEQYF
>TRBJ2-2|TRBV3-1/TRBV3-2|NA|NA
TGTGCCAGCAGCCCAGCTAACCGCGGAGCCGAGAGAAACACCGGGGAGCTGTTTTTT
CASSPANRGAERNTGELFF
>TRBJ2-7|TRBV18|NA|TRBD1
TGTGCCAGCTCACCGGTTCAGGGGGAAACTTACGAGCAGTACTTC
CASSPVQGETYEQYF
>TRBJ1-6|TRBV2|NA|NA
TGTGCCAGCAGTGAGGGCAGGGTGTGGTCCTATAATTCACCCCTCCACTTT
CASSEGRVWSYNSPLHF
>TRBJ1-2|TRBV11-1|NA|TRBD1
TGTGCCAGCAGCTCTACGTTACAGGGGGCGGATGGCTACACCTTC
CASSSTLQGADGYTF
>TRBJ1-5|TRBV5-1|NA|NA
TGCGCCAGCAGCCCATGGGGGGATAGCAATCAGCCCCAGCATTTT
CASSPWGDSNQPQHF
>TRBJ1-3|TRBV4-1|few|NA
TGCGCCAGCAGCCAGCATGCAGTCTCTGGAAACACCATATATTTT
CASSQHAVSGNTIYF
>TRBJ2-1|TRBV11-2|NA|NA
TGTGCCAGCAGCTTAGAGGGGCGGAGTTCCTACAATGAGCAGTTCTTC
CASSLEGRSSYNEQFF